Sequencing of this TCR beta chain was carried out in a study of CD8+ T cells in alopecia areata. Treatment described: oral pan-JAK inhibitor, 5-10 mg twice daily. Reverse transcribed after extraction, RNA yielded cDNA as the sequencing template. The method was immunoSEQ multiplex PCR; TCRdb's version includes in-frame clones alone and lacks a portion of them. The data show about 190,000 clones, 50% to 60% seen once. Trimming stripped 4 bases from V and 3 bases from J, with 13 bases between. Germline-derived CDR1 and CDR2 are SGHRS and YFSETQ. The CDR3 runs to 14 residues. The sequence was collected from a human donor with alopecia areata. The chain has TRBV5-1 and TRBJ2-5, with D possibly TRBD1 on 6 matching bases. The source was CD4+ T cells sorted from blood, collected at week 4, from a patient treated with tofacitinib. The chain's CDR3 is CASSPFGDKETQYF. CDR3 nucleotides: TGCGCCAGCAGCCCCTTTGGGGACAAAGAGACCCAGTACTTC.